A single sample gave rise to the 2 T cell receptor beta chains below, sequenced in a study of shared clonotypes between healthy human individuals. Here immunoSEQ multiplex PCR was the method, and the copy in TCRdb shows in-frame clones only, minus some. In the table there are about 2.3 million clones, 85% to 95% of which are singletons. The sequencing input was naive CD4+ T cells from PBMCs. Described subset: CD45RA+ positively selected. These receptors came from a man younger than 35 in good health. Some clones in this sample may be carry-over from other donors' samples.

The chain joins TRBV6-1 to TRBJ1-2, with D tentatively TRBD1 (5 bases). Germline CDR1 is MNHNS and CDR2 is SASEGT. Trimming cost V 2 bases and J 6 bases, with 19 bases left between them. This CDR3 spans 16 amino acids. The CDR3 sequence: CASSERKPMGRHGYTF. The CDR3, as DNA: TGTGCCAGCAGTGAAAGGAAACCGATGGGGCGGCATGGCTACACCTTC.

The rearrangement uses TRBV7-8 and TRBJ2-2; D assignment may be TRBD1 or TRBD2 (6 bases each). From germline, CDR1 is SGHVS and CDR2 FQNEAQ. The CDR3 runs 16 residues. V was pared by 8 bases and J by 4 bases, with 20 bases between. As DNA, the CDR3 is TGTGCCAGCCACTTAGGGGGGCCGAGAGGCACCGGGGAGCTGTTTTTT. This sequence encodes CASHLGGPRGTGELFF.